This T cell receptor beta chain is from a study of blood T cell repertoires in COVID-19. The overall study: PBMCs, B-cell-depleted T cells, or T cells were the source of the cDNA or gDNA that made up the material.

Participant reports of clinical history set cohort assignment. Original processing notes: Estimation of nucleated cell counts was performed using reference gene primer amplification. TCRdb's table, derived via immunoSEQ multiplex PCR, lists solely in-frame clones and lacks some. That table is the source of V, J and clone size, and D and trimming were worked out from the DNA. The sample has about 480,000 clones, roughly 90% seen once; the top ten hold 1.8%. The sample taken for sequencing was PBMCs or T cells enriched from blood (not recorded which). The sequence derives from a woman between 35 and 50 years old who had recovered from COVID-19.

This CDR3 reads CASSYASGSGETQYF. CDR3 DNA sequence: TGTGCCAGCAGCTATGCTAGCGGGAGTGGGGAGACCCAGTACTTC. V usage is TRBV5-8 and J usage is TRBJ2-5, with 10 nucleotides matching TRBD2. The germline V gene has CDR1 SGHTS and CDR2 YDEGEE. With 3 bases clipped from V and 5 bases from J, the junction kept 7 bases outside the gene matches. CDR3 length equals 15 residues.